This entry lists 24 T cell receptor beta chains sequenced from one sample in a study of response to subunit inactivated influenza vaccine. TCRdb called the RT-PCR reads again in MiXCR, with one record for every CDR3 protein. Here the sample spans approximately 500,000 distinct CDR3 sequences, around a quarter being singletons. This sample was also put to use in a study of T cells expressing NK-cell markers. That study adds: It was by 5'RACE template switching with UMIs that TCR beta cDNA was made.

This specimen was CD4+ T cells sorted from PBMCs, taken about 13 days after vaccination. These receptors all stem from a man aged 45-65 years who received an inactivated influenza vaccine.

This clonotype has just one count. This rearrangement joins TRBV6-1 to TRBJ2-7; tentative D call: TRBD2 (5 bases). Germline lookup yields CDR1 MNHNS and CDR2 SASEGT. With 6 bases removed from V and 5 bases from J, the gap between germline ends came to 14 bases. This CDR3 spans 13 amino acids. The CDR3 DNA reads as TGTGCCAGCAGAGTAACTAGGATCCACGAGCAGTACTTC. Translated, it gives CASRVTRIHEQYF.

V gene TRBV4-2 combines with J gene TRBJ2-2; a weak D match, TRBD2 (6 bases). With 0 bases removed from V and 0 bases from J, the gap between germline ends came to 11 bases. This CDR3 region has 17 residues. Looked up from germline, CDR1 is LGHNA and CDR2 is YNFKEQ. CDR3 amino acids: CASSQDPGLSNTGELFF. DNA for the CDR3: TGTGCCAGCAGCCAAGATCCGGGACTCTCGAACACCGGGGAGCTGTTTTTT.

V is TRBV28 and J is TRBJ2-7, with 11 bases fitting TRBD2. The CDR3 totals 16 residues. With V trimmed by 6 bases and J by 4 bases, 11 bases remained unmatched. Germline V gives CDR1 MDHEN, CDR2 SYDVKM. CDR3 in amino acids: CASSGTSGLVGYEQYF. The CDR3 nucleotides are TGTGCCAGCAGCGGGACTAGCGGACTAGTGGGGTACGAGCAGTACTTC.

Regarding this clonotype: Compared with germline, one end of the junction differs, possibly owing to a read error. The chain links TRBV12-3 or TRBV12-4 to TRBJ1-1, with TRBD1 as a possible D gene (5 bases). CDR3 length equals 14 residues. The CDR3 sequence is CASSLTAQGTEDFF. The CDR3 DNA reads TGTGCCAGCAGTTTAACAGCCCAGGGCACTGAAGATTTCTTT.

The chain carries TRBV28 and TRBJ2-3, with 7 bases lining up with TRBD1. This CDR3 comprises 16 residues. Germline V gene lookup returns CDR1 MDHEN and CDR2 SYDVKM. The V segment lost 5 bases and the J segment 5 bases; nucleotides outside the gene matches: 13. CDR3 sequence reads: CASSTDRVWGKDTQYF. Here the CDR3 DNA reads TGTGCCAGCAGTACCGACAGGGTTTGGGGAAAAGATACGCAGTATTTT. The full variable domain, completed using reference TRBV28 and TRBJ2-3, is DVKVTQSSRYLVKRTGEKVFLECVQDMDHENMFWYRQDPGLGLRLIYFSYDVKMKEKGDIPEGYSVSREKKERFSLILESASTNQTSMYLCASSTDRVWGKDTQYFGPGTRLTVL.

In this sample, this clonotype turned up many times. V and J are TRBV11-2 and TRBJ2-7; D possibly corresponds to TRBD2 (5 bases). V lost 5 bases and J lost 6, with 8 bases in between. CDR1 and CDR2 (germline): SGHAT, FQNNGV. The CDR3 has 11 amino acids. The CDR3 DNA follows: TGTGCCAGCAGCCCCCGGGGCGAGCAGTACTTC. It translates to CASSPRGEQYF.

J is TRBJ2-7 and V is TRBV6-2 or TRBV6-3, with TRBD2 as a possible D gene (5 bases). The CDR3 length is 13 residues. Trimming stripped 2 bases from V and 4 bases from J, with 9 bases between. Germline loops: CDR1 MNHEY, CDR2 SVGEGT. The CDR3 loop reads CASSYLWTYEQYF. Here the CDR3 DNA reads TGTGCCAGCAGTTACCTGTGGACTTACGAGCAGTACTTC.

This clonotype has a handful of counts. The rearrangement joins TRBV10-3 to TRBJ2-7, with 11 bases lining up with TRBD1. Germline assignment: CDR1 ENHRY and CDR2 SYGVKD. The V gene end was trimmed by 4 bases and the J gene end by 3 bases; junction bases not matched to a gene: 5. The CDR3 totals 15 residues. CDR3 protein: CAISGGQGGYYEQYF. CDR3 bases: TGTGCCATCAGTGGGGGACAGGGGGGTTACTACGAGCAGTACTTC.

The V call is TRBV7-2, the J call TRBJ2-3; D might be TRBD2 (6 bases). CDR3 length: 13 residues. Trimming pared 5 bases from V and 6 bases from J, leaving 12 bases between. Looked up from germline, CDR1 is SGHTA and CDR2 is FQGNSA. The CDR3 DNA reads as TGTGCCAGCAGCCCCGGGGGTTTGGATACGCAGTATTTT. Protein sequence: CASSPGGLDTQYF.

This sequence joins TRBV10-3 and TRBJ1-6; 7 positions match TRBD1. CDR3 length: 14 amino acids. V lost 7 bases to trimming and J lost 5 bases; unmatched junction nucleotides: 5. In germline, CDR1 is ENHRY, CDR2 SYGVKD. DNA for the CDR3: TGTGCCATCAAAGCTACAGGGGATAATTCACCCCTCCACTTT. It specifies CAIKATGDNSPLHF.

This clonotype was seen a handful of times. The V call is TRBV27, the J call TRBJ2-7; TRBD2 agrees at 8 bases. The germline gives CDR1 MNHEY, CDR2 SMNVEV (reference sequence). CDR3 length equals 17 residues. Trimming cost V 6 bases and J 1 base; bases outside gene matches: 14. This chain's CDR3 is CASRFRGLAGTSYEQYF. The CDR3 nucleotides read TGTGCCAGCAGGTTTAGGGGTCTAGCGGGTACTTCCTACGAGCAGTACTTC.

This clonotype was counted at least ten times. The chain's CDR3 is CASSLGGNTDTQYF. CDR3 nucleotides: TGTGCCAGCAGCTTAGGCGGTAACACAGATACGCAGTATTTT. The rearrangement joins TRBV7-2 to TRBJ2-3, with D unclear. This CDR3 is built from 14 residues. Looked up from germline, CDR1 is SGHTA and CDR2 is FQGNSA. The germline V and J ends were trimmed by 1 base and 2 bases, with 7 bases remaining between them.

The chain is built from TRBV29-1 and TRBJ2-7; the D is unclear. Trimming removed 4 bases from V and 4 bases from J, with 8 bases in between. Germline V CDR1 and CDR2: SQVTM, ANQGSEA. The CDR3 runs 11 residues. CDR3 residues: CSVGRTYEQYF. CDR3 bases: TGCAGCGTTGGCCGGACGTACGAGCAGTACTTC.

This chain links TRBV10-1 with TRBJ2-2; 7 bases fit TRBD2. The CDR3 has 14 amino acids. CDR1 WNHNN and CDR2 SYGVQD come from the germline V gene (reference sequence). Losses at the gene ends were 2 bases for V and 7 bases for J; bases not matched to a gene: 4. The CDR3 loop reads CASSENGGSGELFF. The CDR3 nucleotides read TGCGCCAGCAGTGAGAACGGGGGGAGCGGGGAGCTGTTTTTT.

This chain uses TRBV7-8 with TRBJ2-1, with 7 positions matching TRBD1. The germline CDR1 and CDR2 sequences are SGHVS and FQNEAQ. The J segment lost 5 bases and the V segment lost 7 bases, leaving 8 bases of the junction unmatched. The length of the CDR3 is 14 residues. The DNA of the CDR3 is TGTGCCAGCACCCTACGACAGGGCCACAATGAGCAGTTCTTC. Protein sequence: CASTLRQGHNEQFF.

Of note for this clonotype: The junction differs from germline at one of its ends, possibly a read error. The genes are TRBV12-3 or TRBV12-4 and TRBJ2-5; a weak D match, TRBD2 (5 bases). The CDR3 is 13 amino acids. The chain's CDR3 is CTSSRGPQETQYF. In DNA, the CDR3 is TGTACCAGCAGCAGAGGGCCCCAAGAGACCCAGTACTTC.

The table lists this clonotype with a few counts. The CDR3 nucleotides are TGTGCCAGCAGCTCGGGGCGTGGGACAGGGATTTCAGATACGCAGTATTTT. Encoded protein: CASSSGRGTGISDTQYF. The chain combines TRBV7-2 with TRBJ2-3, with TRBD1 matching 9 bases. The V gene's germline CDR1 is SGHTA and CDR2 FQGNSA. This CDR3 has 17 amino acids. The J segment lost 4 bases and the V segment lost 4 bases, leaving 12 bases of the junction unmatched.

This clonotype was seen a handful of times. The CDR3: CSAEGASGRAQDEQYF. The CDR3 DNA reads as TGCAGTGCGGAGGGGGCCAGCGGGAGGGCCCAGGACGAGCAGTACTTC. This chain links TRBV20-1 with TRBJ2-7; TRBD2 agrees at 10 bases. The CDR3 runs to 16 residues. Germline V gene data show CDR1 as DFQATT and CDR2 as SNEGSKA (reference sequence). The ends lost 6 bases at V and 5 bases at J; junction bases unmatched: 16.

This chain's CDR3 is CASSMGGFGNQPQHF. The CDR3 region has the DNA TGTGCCAGCAGTATGGGGGGTTTCGGCAATCAGCCCCAGCATTTT. The gene calls are TRBV5-6 and TRBJ1-5, with D tentatively TRBD1 (5 bases). Germline V gives CDR1 SGHDT, CDR2 YYEEEE. Trimming removed 5 bases at V and 2 bases at J, with 14 bases between. This CDR3 has 15 residues.

The V call is TRBV6-2 or TRBV6-3, the J call TRBJ2-7; the match to TRBD2 covers 14 bases. After removal of 6 bases from V and 0 bases from J, the junction contained 10 bases not matched to a gene. In germline, CDR1 is MNHEY, CDR2 SVGEGT. The CDR3 loop spans 18 amino acids. CDR3 nucleotide sequence: TGTGCCAGCAGCTCCGGACTAGCGGGGGGTAGGAGCTCCTACGAGCAGTACTTC. Translation: CASSSGLAGGRSSYEQYF.

This clonotype occurred many times. The chain combines TRBV20-1 with TRBJ1-2; no clear D. The ends were cut back, 8 bases at V and 6 bases at J, with 16 bases in the middle. The CDR3 runs to 12 residues. Germline-derived CDR1 and CDR2 are DFQATT and SNEGSKA (reference sequence). The CDR3 nucleotides are TGCAGTCTTTTCGGCGGGTCCCATGGCTACACCTTC. Its protein is CSLFGGSHGYTF.

The chain combines TRBV10-3 with TRBJ2-6, with 8 nucleotides matching TRBD1. This CDR3 has 20 amino acids. J gave up 0 bases and V 5 bases, and 15 bases lay outside the gene matches. CDR1 is ENHRY, CDR2 SYGVKD, per germline. CDR3 region: CAISLRGQEQFGSGANVLTF. The CDR3 nucleotides are TGTGCCATCAGTCTCCGGGGACAGGAACAGTTCGGCTCTGGGGCCAACGTCCTGACTTTC.

This clonotype was counted many times. This rearrangement joins TRBV12-3 or TRBV12-4 to TRBJ2-1; possibly TRBD1 for D (6 bases). V dropped 3 bases and J dropped 6 bases, with 9 bases sitting between them. The CDR3 is made up of 13 amino acids. The CDR3 DNA follows: TGTGCCAGCAGTTTTGGGGGCCCCAATGAGCAGTTCTTC. Protein product: CASSFGGPNEQFF.

This clonotype was counted once. The V gene is TRBV6-5, the J gene TRBJ2-7; possibly TRBD2 for D (6 bases). V dropped 4 bases and J dropped 9 bases, with 19 bases sitting between them. This CDR3 spans 14 amino acids. Germline-derived CDR1 and CDR2 are MNHEY and SVGAGI. The CDR3 DNA reads TGTGCCAGCAGTTCCTCCCATACTAGCCCCGGGCAGTACTTC. This gives the protein CASSSSHTSPGQYF.